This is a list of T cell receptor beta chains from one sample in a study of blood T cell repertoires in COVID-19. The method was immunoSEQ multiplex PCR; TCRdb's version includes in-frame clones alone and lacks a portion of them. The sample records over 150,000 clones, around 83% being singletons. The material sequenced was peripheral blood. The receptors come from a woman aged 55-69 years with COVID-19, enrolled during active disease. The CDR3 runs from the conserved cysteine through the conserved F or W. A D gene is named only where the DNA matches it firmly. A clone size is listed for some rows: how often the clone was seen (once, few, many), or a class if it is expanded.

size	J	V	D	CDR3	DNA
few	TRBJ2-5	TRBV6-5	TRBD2	CASSYAGGQETQYF	TGTGCCAGCAGTTACGCGGGGGGGCAAGAGACCCAGTACTTC
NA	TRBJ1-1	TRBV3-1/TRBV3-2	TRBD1	CASSTKTGWTEAFF	TGTGCCAGCAGCACGAAGACAGGGTGGACTGAAGCTTTCTTT
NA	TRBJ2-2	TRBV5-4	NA	CASSLIRGRAGTGELFF	TGTGCCAGCAGCTTGATACGAGGTAGGGCGGGCACCGGGGAGCTGTTTTTT
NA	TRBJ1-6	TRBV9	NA	CASSVGRNNSPLHF	TGTGCCAGCAGCGTGGGCAGGAATAATTCACCCCTCCACTTT
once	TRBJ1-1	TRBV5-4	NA	CASSLRGVGLNTEAFF	TGTGCCAGCAGCTTACGGGGAGTGGGGTTGAACACTGAAGCTTTCTTT
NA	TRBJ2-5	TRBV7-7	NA	CASSARQGGGGTQYF	TGTGCTAGCAGCGCTCGACAGGGAGGAGGAGGGACCCAGTACTTC
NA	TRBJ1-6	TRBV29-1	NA	CSVGGLGSPLHF	TGCAGCGTCGGGGGATTGGGTTCACCCCTCCACTTT
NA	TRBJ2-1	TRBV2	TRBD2	CASRGTLVAGVEGNEQFF	TGTGCCAGCCGGGGGACTTTAGTAGCGGGAGTGGAGGGTAATGAGCAGTTCTTC
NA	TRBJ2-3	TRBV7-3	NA	CASSLSITDTQYF	TGTGCCAGCAGCTTAAGTATCACAGATACGCAGTATTTT
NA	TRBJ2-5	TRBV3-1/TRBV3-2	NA	CASSQGRGLDQETQYF	TGTGCCAGCAGCCAAGGACGGGGGTTAGACCAAGAGACCCAGTACTTC
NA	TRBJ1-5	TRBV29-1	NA	CSVEQGINQPQHF	TGCAGCGTTGAACAGGGAATCAATCAGCCCCAGCATTTT
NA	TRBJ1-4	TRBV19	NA	CASITNLGAPGEKLFF	TGTGCCAGTATCACTAATCTGGGGGCGCCCGGTGAAAAACTGTTTTTT
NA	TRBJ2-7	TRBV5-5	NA	CASSPHPTGAGGEQYF	TGTGCCAGCAGCCCCCACCCGACAGGCGCCGGGGGGGAGCAGTACTTC
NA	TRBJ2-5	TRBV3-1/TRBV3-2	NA	CASSHHPIETQYF	TGTGCCAGCAGCCACCACCCTATCGAGACCCAGTACTTC
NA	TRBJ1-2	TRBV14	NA	CASSQDLAYGYTF	TGTGCCAGCAGCCAAGATCTGGCCTATGGCTACACCTTC
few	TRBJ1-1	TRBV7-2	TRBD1	CASSLQRQGTEAFF	TGTGCCAGCAGCCTACAGCGACAGGGCACTGAAGCTTTCTTT
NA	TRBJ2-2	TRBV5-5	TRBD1	CASSFRDRVAGELFF	TGTGCCAGCAGCTTTCGGGACAGGGTAGCCGGGGAGCTGTTTTTT
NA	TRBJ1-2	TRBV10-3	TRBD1	CAISLGTGPGYTF	TGTGCCATCAGTTTAGGGACAGGGCCTGGCTACACCTTC
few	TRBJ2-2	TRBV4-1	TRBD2	CASSQEWLAGGANTGELFF	TGCGCCAGCAGCCAAGAATGGCTAGCGGGAGGGGCGAACACCGGGGAGCTGTTTTTT
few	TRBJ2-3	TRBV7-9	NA	CASSSDSASSTDTQYF	TGTGCCAGCAGCTCCGACAGCGCGTCTAGCACAGATACGCAGTATTTT
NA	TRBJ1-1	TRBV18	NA	CASSPGGMNTEAFF	TGTGCCAGCTCACCGGGGGGGATGAACACTGAAGCTTTCTTT
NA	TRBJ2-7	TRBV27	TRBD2	CASSLTGVSPGGSSYEQYF	TGTGCCAGCAGTTTAACGGGGGTCTCGCCGGGAGGGAGCTCCTACGAGCAGTACTTC
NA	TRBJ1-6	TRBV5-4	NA	CASSDSTGGSPLHF	TGTGCCAGCAGTGACTCCACCGGGGGTTCACCCCTCCACTTT
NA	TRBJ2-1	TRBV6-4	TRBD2	CASSDSPTSGTYGNEQFF	TGTGCCAGCAGTGACTCGCCGACTAGCGGAACTTACGGCAATGAGCAGTTCTTC
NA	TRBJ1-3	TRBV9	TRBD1	CASSLPTGSGNTIYF	TGTGCCAGCAGCTTACCGACAGGGTCTGGAAACACCATATATTTT
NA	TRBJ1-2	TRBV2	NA	CASTPWGGGYTF	TGTGCCAGCACCCCATGGGGGGGAGGCTACACCTTC
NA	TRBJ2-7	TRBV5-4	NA	CASSPNLAPYEQYF	TGTGCCAGCAGCCCCAATCTAGCGCCCTACGAGCAGTACTTC